A selection of T cell receptor beta chains follows, all from one sample in a study of T-cell memory formation after mild COVID-19. TCRdb independently ran MiXCR on the 5' RACE reads; one entry per CDR3 protein. The table lists hundreds of thousands of distinct CDR3 sequences, less than 25% of them singletons, with about 8.2% in the top ten. The source material was PBMCs or a T cell subset sorted from them (not recorded which). These TCRs come from an adult woman who had mild COVID-19 (a few samples of this study predate the infection). Cell type and time point are not known. CDR3s include the opening cysteine and the closing phenylalanine or tryptophan. D genes are given only for firm matches. Clone size is stated in some rows and not others, as once, few, many or a class when expanded.

clone_size,j_call,v_call,d_call,cdr3_aa,cdr3_nt
few,TRBJ1-1,TRBV7-8,.,CASSPLTNTEAFF,TGTGCCAGCAGCCCCCTCACGAACACTGAAGCTTTCTTT
.,TRBJ1-1,TRBV11-2,.,CASSPQGEEAFF,TGTGCCAGCAGCCCTCAGGGCGAAGAAGCTTTCTTT
.,TRBJ1-1,TRBV7-2,.,CASSLYGYRSVMNTEAFF,TGTGCCAGCAGCTTATATGGGTACAGGAGCGTCATGAACACTGAAGCTTTCTTT
.,TRBJ1-2,TRBV20-1,.,CSAREGHYGYTF,TGCAGTGCTAGAGAGGGGCACTATGGCTACACCTTC
few,TRBJ2-5,TRBV6-5,.,CASSVQLGWQETQYF,TGTGCCAGCAGTGTCCAACTAGGGTGGCAAGAGACCCAGTACTTC
few,TRBJ2-1,TRBV5-1,.,CASRDGLDNEQFF,TGCGCCAGCAGGGATGGACTCGACAATGAGCAGTTCTTC
.,TRBJ1-1,TRBV6-5,TRBD1,CASSYRGQMNTEAFF,TGTGCCAGCAGTTATAGGGGGCAGATGAACACTGAAGCTTTCTTT
few,TRBJ2-7,TRBV5-1,TRBD2,CASSRKLADISYEQYF,TGCGCCAGCAGCAGAAAACTAGCGGATATTTCCTACGAGCAGTACTTC
.,TRBJ2-7,TRBV7-2,TRBD1,CASSPDRVRYEQYF,TGTGCCAGCAGCCCGGACAGGGTAAGGTACGAGCAGTACTTC
.,TRBJ2-7,TRBV6-2/TRBV6-3,.,CASRTDTVQYF,TGTGCCAGCAGAACAGACACCGTCCAGTACTTC
.,TRBJ2-5,TRBV6-5,.,CASRADSQETQYF,TGTGCCAGCAGGGCAGACAGCCAAGAGACCCAGTACTTC
.,TRBJ2-1,TRBV7-9,TRBD2,CASSAKTSGTYNEQFF,TGTGCCAGCAGCGCTAAGACTAGCGGGACATACAATGAGCAGTTCTTC
.,TRBJ2-3,TRBV6-5,.,CASSSAVSTDTQYF,TGTGCCAGCAGTTCTGCGGTTAGCACAGATACGCAGTATTTT
many,TRBJ2-7,TRBV27,TRBD2,CASSPTGGSWEQYF,TGTGCCAGCAGTCCCACCGGGGGGTCCTGGGAGCAGTACTTC
few,TRBJ1-1,TRBV4-2,.,CASSQMGGEPEAFF,TGTGCCAGCAGCCAAATGGGCGGCGAACCTGAAGCTTTCTTT
.,TRBJ2-1,TRBV4-2,.,CASSLGNNVNEQFF,TGTGCCAGCAGCCTCGGAAACAATGTGAATGAGCAGTTCTTC
few,TRBJ2-1,TRBV7-2,.,CASSLQGRDEQFF,TGTGCCAGCAGCTTACAGGGGCGGGATGAGCAGTTCTTC
.,TRBJ2-3,TRBV24-1,.,CATDRGATDTQYF,TGTGCCACCGACCGGGGGGCCACAGATACGCAGTATTTT
many,TRBJ2-2,TRBV6-5,.,CASSFPRVGGELFF,TGTGCCAGCAGTTTCCCCAGGGTTGGCGGGGAGCTGTTTTTT
few,TRBJ2-2,TRBV7-9,.,CASSLRGLGELFF,TGTGCCAGCAGCCTAAGAGGCCTCGGGGAGCTGTTTTTT
many,TRBJ2-7,TRBV5-1,TRBD2,CASSYLSGGLYEQYF,TGCGCCAGCAGCTACTTAAGCGGGGGACTCTACGAGCAGTACTTC
few,TRBJ2-4,TRBV4-1,.,CASSQNHVAKNIQYF,TGCGCCAGCAGCCAAAACCACGTAGCCAAAAACATTCAGTACTTC
few,TRBJ2-5,TRBV20-1,TRBD2,CSARDYGLAGGPRRETQYF,TGCAGTGCTAGAGATTACGGACTAGCGGGAGGGCCTCGACGCGAGACCCAGTACTTC
.,TRBJ2-7,TRBV20-1,TRBD2,CSATSGSVEQYF,TGCAGTGCAACTAGCGGGAGCGTCGAGCAGTACTTC
.,TRBJ1-1,TRBV12-3/TRBV12-4,TRBD1,CASSSRTGSAFF,TGTGCCAGCAGTTCACGGACAGGGTCCGCTTTCTTT